This T cell receptor beta chain derives from a study of glioma-infiltrating T cells. Per the germline V gene, CDR1 is LNHDA and CDR2 is SQIVND (reference sequence). J was trimmed by 5 bases and V by 1 base; bases with no gene match: 5. This CDR3 has 15 amino acids. The iRepertoire nested amplicon-rescue multiplex PCR amplified TCR alpha and beta CDR3s from RNA. Tissue mRNA or PBMC total RNA, about 85-400 ng, went into one-step reverse transcription and amplification. TCRdb reprocessed the multiplex PCR reads via MiXCR and lists one record per CDR3 protein. Of 150,000 to 200,000 distinct CDR3 sequences in the sample, 32% were seen once. This clonotype was seen only a few times.

The TCR was taken from a human donor with low-grade glioma or glioblastoma, undergoing nonglioma brain surgery, or in good health (not recorded which). Sequencing input: glioma tissue, nonneoplastic brain tissue, or PBMCs (not recorded which). The chain carries TRBV19 and TRBJ2-7; TRBD1 matches at 10 bases. The CDR3 here is CASSIGDRGDNEQYF. The DNA for the CDR3 is TGTGCCAGTAGTATAGGGGACAGGGGAGACAACGAGCAGTACTTC.